The 28 T cell receptor beta chains listed next were all sequenced from one sample in a study of blood T cell repertoires in COVID-19. TCRdb's copy holds only in-frame clones and misses some; the assay was immunoSEQ multiplex PCR. The sample contains approximately 150,000 clones, about 88% of which appear only once. Source material: peripheral blood. The source is a human donor with acute or convalescent COVID-19. The donor label of this sample is uncertain.

This chain uses TRBV6-1 with TRBJ2-2, with 9 bases matching TRBD2. The CDR3 extends over 16 amino acids. In germline, CDR1 is MNHNS, CDR2 SASEGT. The V and J ends lost 4 bases and 4 bases, in that order; junction bases with no gene match: 7. The CDR3 spells CASSARLSGSTGELFF. CDR3 sequence (DNA): TGTGCCAGCAGTGCCAGGCTTAGCGGGAGCACCGGGGAGCTGTTTTTT.

This clone was seen only a few times. The CDR3 DNA reads TGTGCCAGCAGCCCCCGGACTAGCGGGGGCAAAAACACAGATACGCAGTATTTT. Translating gives CASSPRTSGGKNTDTQYF. This chain joins TRBV9 and TRBJ2-3; the match to TRBD2 covers 13 bases. Germline CDR1 SGDLS, CDR2 YYNGEE. V shed 4 bases and J 2 bases; nucleotides not matched to a gene: 10. The CDR3 runs to 18 residues.

The rearrangement joins TRBV18 to TRBJ2-2; 8 positions match TRBD1. This CDR3 is 15 amino acids long. CDR1 and CDR2 (germline): KGHSH, LQKENI. Unmatched junction bases numbered 2, after V lost 4 bases and J lost 1 base. The CDR3 loop reads CASSQGQGNTGELFF. CDR3 nucleotide sequence: TGTGCCAGCTCACAAGGACAGGGGAACACCGGGGAGCTGTTTTTT.

A single count supports this clone. The CDR3 here is CASSGRRGQGGNTIYF. The CDR3 DNA sequence: TGTGCCAGCAGCGGTCGCAGGGGGCAGGGTGGAAACACCATATATTTT. The chain is built from TRBV9 and TRBJ1-3; 8 bases fit TRBD1. There are 16 residues in the CDR3. The germline V gene has CDR1 SGDLS and CDR2 YYNGEE. V lost 3 bases and J lost 3; bases outside the gene matches: 8.

This chain uses TRBV15 with TRBJ1-4, with TRBD1 matching over 7 bases. The CDR3 length is 15 residues. Germline CDR1 and CDR2: LNHNV and YYDKDF (reference sequence). After removal of 3 bases from V and 5 bases from J, the junction contained 6 bases not matched to a gene. CDR3 in DNA: TGTGCCACCAGCAGTACAGGGGCTCCGAATGAAAAACTGTTTTTT. Its protein is CATSSTGAPNEKLFF.

This chain links TRBV7-9 with TRBJ2-2; tentatively, D is TRBD2 (5 bases). The germline gives CDR1 SEHNR, CDR2 FQNEAQ (reference sequence). CDR3 length equals 15 residues. V gave up 3 bases and J gave up 0 bases, with 8 bases separating them. CDR3 coding DNA: TGTGCCAGCAGCTTTAAGGGAGCGAACACCGGGGAGCTGTTTTTT. Residues: CASSFKGANTGELFF.

The chain has TRBV27 and TRBJ2-1; D is ambiguous. Germline lookup yields CDR1 MNHEY and CDR2 SMNVEV (reference sequence). The CDR3 loop spans 12 amino acids. Trimming took 3 bases from V and 6 from J, leaving 6 bases between them. This CDR3 is CASSFLGNEQFF. The CDR3 DNA sequence: TGTGCCAGCAGTTTCCTAGGCAATGAGCAGTTCTTC.

The chain joins TRBV6-2 or TRBV6-3 to TRBJ1-5; TRBD1 matches at 9 bases. Per germline, CDR1 MNHEY and CDR2 SVGEGT. The CDR3 runs 16 residues. The trim removed 5 bases at V and 6 bases at J, leaving 11 bases unmatched. CDR3 DNA sequence: TGTGCCAGCAGTGACACAGGGGGCTCCCCTACTCAGCCCCAGCATTTT. Protein: CASSDTGGSPTQPQHF.

The rearrangement joins TRBV6-2 or TRBV6-3 to TRBJ2-2; tentative D call: TRBD2 (5 bases). Trimming cost V 3 bases and J 0 bases, with 14 bases left between them. CDR1 and CDR2 from the germline V gene are MNHEY and SVGEGT. CDR3 length equals 17 residues. The CDR3 sequence: CASSYSGIYTNTGELFF. The CDR3 coding sequence is TGTGCCAGCAGTTATTCCGGGATTTATACGAACACCGGGGAGCTGTTTTTT.

This rearrangement joins TRBV6-5 to TRBJ2-7, with TRBD1 matching over 8 bases. Germline V lookup: CDR1 MNHEY, CDR2 SVGAGI. J was trimmed by 5 bases and V by 5 bases; bases with no gene match: 2. This CDR3 is built from 12 residues. Here the CDR3 reads CASSRTGNEQYF. In DNA, the CDR3 is TGTGCCAGCAGTCGGACAGGGAACGAGCAGTACTTC.

This clone was seen just once. The V gene is TRBV6-4, the J gene TRBJ2-1; the D gene is possibly TRBD1 (6 bases). Trimming shortened V by 3 bases and J by 3 bases, and 9 bases separated the two germline ends. There are 14 residues in the CDR3. Germline CDR1 reads MRHNA; CDR2 reads SNTAGT. Here the CDR3 reads CASSETGLYNEQFF. The CDR3 nucleotides are TGTGCCAGCAGTGAAACAGGGCTCTACAATGAGCAGTTCTTC.

The V and J genes are TRBV19 and TRBJ1-5; D is unresolved. The V gene's germline CDR1 is LNHDA and CDR2 SQIVND (reference sequence). V was shortened by 2 bases and J by 6 bases, with 11 bases between the two germline ends. The CDR3 is made up of 14 amino acids. The CDR3 bases are TGTGCCAGTAGTATAACCCCGGGGAGTCAGCCCCAGCATTTT. This encodes CASSITPGSQPQHF.

In nucleotides, the CDR3 is TGTGCCAGCAGACTACAGGGGGCGGACACCGGGGAGCTGTTTTTT. Its translation is CASRLQGADTGELFF. The chain recombines TRBV6-6 with TRBJ2-2, with 9 positions matching TRBD1. CDR1 MNHNY and CDR2 SVGAGI come from the germline V gene (reference sequence). V gave up 6 bases and J gave up 3 bases; unmatched junction bases: 5. The CDR3 consists of 15 residues.

The chain is built from TRBV18 and TRBJ1-6, with D possibly matching TRBD1 (5 bases). Deletions cut 6 bases from V and 5 bases from J, with 8 bases between. The CDR3 sequence is 13 residues long. Germline CDR1 reads KGHSH; CDR2 reads LQKENI. The CDR3: CASSRQNNSPLHF. Here the CDR3 DNA reads TGTGCCAGCTCGCGACAGAATAATTCACCCCTCCACTTT.

This chain links TRBV2 with TRBJ1-1; 8 nucleotides align to TRBD1. The CDR3 covers 14 residues. CDR1 is SNHLY and CDR2 is FYNNEI in the germline V gene. V lost 10 bases and J lost 2; bases outside the gene matches: 9. The CDR3 loop is CATRGQGGNTEAFF. CDR3 sequence (DNA): TGTGCCACCAGGGGGCAGGGAGGAAACACTGAAGCTTTCTTT.

The chain links TRBV10-3 to TRBJ2-1; 8 nucleotides agree with TRBD1. Looked up from germline, CDR1 is ENHRY and CDR2 is SYGVKD. The CDR3 contains 14 residues. The J segment lost 8 bases and the V segment lost 6 bases, leaving 9 bases of the junction unmatched. The chain's CDR3 is CAIRNHQGADEQFF. CDR3 nucleotide sequence: TGTGCCATCAGAAACCACCAGGGGGCCGATGAGCAGTTCTTC.

DNA of the CDR3: TGTGCCAGCAAGGCAGGGGGACCTGGTTCCGACACTGAAGCTTTCTTT. Translating gives CASKAGGPGSDTEAFF. The chain uses TRBV3-1 (or the pseudogene TRBV3-2) and TRBJ1-1, with 7 positions matching TRBD1. The CDR3 has 16 residues. Trimming cost V 7 bases and J 3 bases; bases outside gene matches: 14. Germline V gene sequence: CDR1 LGHDT, CDR2 YNNKEL (reference sequence).

V gene TRBV30 combines with J gene TRBJ1-4; possible D gene TRBD1, 5 bases. V shed 4 bases and J shed 4 bases, with 19 bases lying between them. CDR1 GTSNPN and CDR2 SVGIG come from the germline V gene (reference sequence). This CDR3 comprises 16 residues. The CDR3 region has the DNA TGTGCCTGGAAGGGCCGGGCAGGGTACGGTAATGAAAAACTGTTTTTT. Translating it yields CAWKGRAGYGNEKLFF.

The chain uses TRBV15 and TRBJ1-3, with 10 bases lining up with TRBD1. Per the germline V gene, CDR1 is LNHNV and CDR2 is YYDKDF (reference sequence). The CDR3 sequence is 16 residues long. V lost 3 bases and J lost 4; bases outside the gene matches: 6. CDR3 sequence reads: CATSRFRDRGGNTIYF. The DNA of the CDR3 is TGTGCCACCAGCAGGTTTAGGGACAGGGGCGGAAACACCATATATTTT.

This chain uses TRBV15 with TRBJ2-7, with D hard to call. Germline V gives CDR1 LNHNV, CDR2 YYDKDF (reference sequence). The CDR3 spans 13 residues. Trimming took 0 bases from V and 0 from J, leaving 3 bases between them. CDR3 bases: TGTGCCACCAGCAGAGATAGCTCCTACGAGCAGTACGTC. As protein: CATSRDSSYEQYV.

The chain joins TRBV7-8 to TRBJ2-4, with D possibly being TRBD2 (6 bases). The CDR3 extends over 14 amino acids. Germline-derived CDR1 and CDR2 are SGHVS and FQNEAQ. Trimming took off 1 base at V and 2 bases at J, with 6 bases between the two ends. CDR3 coding DNA: TGTGCCAGCAGCTTAGGGGACTCCAAAAACATTCAGTACTTC. Residues: CASSLGDSKNIQYF.

This chain uses TRBV6-5 with TRBJ2-1; 7 bases are shared with TRBD2. After removal of 5 bases from V and 4 bases from J, the junction contained 2 bases not matched to a gene. Germline values: CDR1 MNHEY, CDR2 SVGAGI. The CDR3 consists of 13 residues. This CDR3 is CASSRGLYNEQFF. The CDR3, as DNA: TGTGCCAGCAGTAGGGGACTATACAATGAGCAGTTCTTC.

This clone was seen a single time. The V call is TRBV5-4, the J call TRBJ1-4; 9 positions agree with TRBD1. This CDR3 is built from 14 residues. Germline CDR1 and CDR2: SGHNT and YYREEE (reference sequence). J was trimmed by 7 bases and V by 2 bases; bases with no gene match: 3. CDR3 coding DNA: TGTGCCAGCAGCTTACAGGGGGCTGGTGAAAAACTGTTTTTT. It translates to CASSLQGAGEKLFF.

The CDR3 DNA sequence: TGTGCCAGCAGCTTAGGTGCGGGGGGCGCAAGACAGCCCCAGCATTTT. Translation gives CASSLGAGGARQPQHF. The J gene is TRBJ1-5, the V gene TRBV13; perhaps TRBD1 as D (6 bases). Germline V gives CDR1 PRHDT, CDR2 FYEKMQ (reference sequence). The ends were cut back, 0 bases at V and 7 bases at J, with 16 bases in the middle. The CDR3 runs 16 residues.

The rearrangement uses TRBV4-2 and TRBJ1-3, with D uncertain. CDR1 LGHNA and CDR2 YNFKEQ come from the germline V gene. Trimming took 3 bases from V and 2 from J, leaving 8 bases between them. This CDR3 has 14 amino acids. The CDR3 DNA is TGTGCCAGCAGCCAGATGGGAGCTGGAAACACCATATATTTT. Translation gives CASSQMGAGNTIYF.

The rearrangement links TRBV2 to TRBJ1-5; 7 bases agree with TRBD1. The CDR3 runs to 14 residues. Trimming cost V 4 bases and J 7 bases; bases outside gene matches: 7. The germline gives CDR1 SNHLY, CDR2 FYNNEI. The CDR3 nucleotides read TGTGCCAGCAGTGCCACAGGGGTATGGCAGCCCCAGCATTTT. Translation: CASSATGVWQPQHF.

V usage is TRBV10-1 and J usage is TRBJ2-7; TRBD1 might be the D (5 bases). V shed 5 bases and J shed 6 bases, with 11 bases lying between them. Germline values: CDR1 WNHNN, CDR2 SYGVQD (reference sequence). The CDR3 loop spans 12 amino acids. CDR3 in amino acids: CASSNWGAEQYV. The DNA of the CDR3 is TGCGCCAGCAGTAATTGGGGCGCCGAGCAGTACGTC.

The chain has TRBV5-6 and TRBJ2-3; a weak D match, TRBD2 (6 bases). The ends were cut back, 2 bases at V and 2 bases at J, with 12 bases in the middle. The CDR3 is 15 residues long. In germline, CDR1 is SGHDT, CDR2 YYEEEE. The CDR3 protein is CASSFSGGYTDTQYF. CDR3 coding DNA: TGTGCCAGCAGCTTTTCCGGAGGGTACACAGATACGCAGTATTTT.